In this sample, the clone carrying this TCR beta chain turned up many times. Its antigen is unknown. These data come from a study of Graves' ophthalmopathy and Graves' hyperthyroidism. Notes on the study in general: Ophthalmopathy progression was predicted by the model at about 69% sensitivity and about 79% specificity.

RNA transcripts yielded amplified TCR beta CDR3 regions. Following a first-round RT-PCR that used HTBI primers, a second-round multiplex PCR was carried out. In TCRdb, the multiplex PCR reads were re-called with MiXCR into one record per CDR3 protein. This sample has under 400,000 distinct CDR3 sequences; under 20% occur once, and the top ten carry 9% to 15%. There are 14 residues in the CDR3. Trimming stripped 5 bases from V and 3 bases from J, with 13 bases between. CDR1 SNHLY and CDR2 FYNNEI come from the germline V gene. Sequenced sample: peripheral blood. The gene calls are TRBV2 and TRBJ1-1; weak D call: TRBD1 (5 bases). The sequence was obtained from an adult man with Graves' ophthalmopathy. In DNA, the CDR3 is TGTGCCAGCAGTCCAGGGCGTTTGTACACTGAAGCTTTCTTT. Its translation: CASSPGRLYTEAFF.